The rows below give T cell receptor beta chains drawn from one sample of a study of T cells in localized non-small cell lung cancer. Measured with immunoSEQ multiplex PCR; TCRdb has only the in-frame clones, and not every one. The repertoire holds approximately 65,000 clones, roughly 76% seen once, with around 4.7% in the top ten. The sample consisted of PBMCs, taken before any cancer treatment. These receptors were taken from a man aged 40 to 70 with stage II lung adenocarcinoma. Each CDR3 is given with its conserved first and last residue. The order of the fields is clone size, V gene, D gene, J gene, CDR3 protein, CDR3 DNA. The D gene is left open where the match is weak. Part of the rows lack a size; the others show once, few, many or a class for expanded clones.

size: -
V: TRBV11-2
D: -
J: TRBJ2-3
CDR3: CASSLAWDTQYF
DNA: TGTGCCAGCAGCCTGGCGTGGGATACGCAGTATTTT

size: -
V: TRBV5-6
D: -
J: TRBJ2-7
CDR3: CASTYDRLSYEQYF
DNA: TGTGCCAGCACCTATGACAGGCTCTCCTACGAGCAGTACTTC

size: -
V: TRBV27
D: -
J: TRBJ2-7
CDR3: CASSLKAGAPYEQYF
DNA: TGTGCCAGCAGTTTAAAGGCAGGGGCCCCTTACGAGCAGTACTTC

size: -
V: TRBV15
D: TRBD2
J: TRBJ2-6
CDR3: CATSRAGLAENSGANVLTF
DNA: TGTGCCACCAGCAGAGCCGGGCTAGCGGAGAACTCTGGGGCCAACGTCCTGACTTTC

size: few
V: TRBV4-3
D: -
J: TRBJ2-3
CDR3: CASSQDPGVRDTQYF
DNA: TGCGCCAGCAGCCAAGACCCCGGAGTGAGAGATACGCAGTATTTT

size: -
V: TRBV2
D: TRBD2
J: TRBJ2-3
CDR3: CASGGVAGADTQYF
DNA: TGTGCCAGTGGGGGGGTAGCGGGAGCAGATACGCAGTATTTT

size: -
V: TRBV28
D: -
J: TRBJ2-7
CDR3: CASLGGTAYEQYF
DNA: TGTGCCAGCTTAGGAGGGACGGCCTACGAGCAGTACTTC

size: few
V: TRBV29-1
D: TRBD2
J: TRBJ2-7
CDR3: CSVSHGTSGTYEQYF
DNA: TGCAGCGTTTCCCATGGGACTAGCGGTACCTACGAGCAGTACTTC

size: -
V: TRBV7-2
D: -
J: TRBJ1-1
CDR3: CASSLEQFTEAFF
DNA: TGTGCCAGCAGCTTAGAACAGTTCACTGAAGCTTTCTTT

size: once
V: TRBV11-3
D: -
J: TRBJ2-1
CDR3: CASSPVLIYNEQFF
DNA: TGTGCCAGCAGCCCTGTTCTAATCTACAATGAGCAGTTCTTC

size: -
V: TRBV30
D: TRBD1
J: TRBJ2-1
CDR3: CAWAGTGDVNEQFF
DNA: TGTGCCTGGGCCGGGACAGGGGATGTGAATGAGCAGTTCTTC

size: -
V: TRBV28
D: -
J: TRBJ2-6
CDR3: CASKGSGANVLTF
DNA: TGTGCCAGCAAGGGGTCTGGGGCCAACGTCCTGACTTTC

size: -
V: TRBV18
D: TRBD1
J: TRBJ2-2
CDR3: CASSPRNRGITGELFF
DNA: TGTGCCAGCTCACCAAGAAACAGGGGTATCACCGGGGAGCTGTTTTTT

size: -
V: TRBV5-6
D: TRBD2
J: TRBJ2-7
CDR3: CASSLGGTSAFSYEQYF
DNA: TGTGCCAGCAGCTTGGGGGGGACTAGCGCGTTCTCCTACGAGCAGTACTTC

size: few
V: TRBV2
D: TRBD2
J: TRBJ2-5
CDR3: CASTERTSGMGETQYF
DNA: TGTGCCAGCACCGAGAGGACTAGCGGGATGGGGGAGACCCAGTACTTC

size: -
V: TRBV6-5
D: -
J: TRBJ1-2
CDR3: CASSDTASGYGYTF
DNA: TGTGCCAGCAGTGACACCGCCTCGGGCTATGGCTACACCTTC

size: -
V: TRBV6-5
D: TRBD1
J: TRBJ1-1
CDR3: CASRQTGQAFF
DNA: TGTGCCAGCAGACAGACAGGGCAAGCTTTCTTT

size: -
V: TRBV19
D: TRBD2
J: TRBJ2-7
CDR3: CASSTGLAGNGEQYF
DNA: TGTGCCAGTAGTACGGGACTAGCGGGAAATGGTGAGCAGTACTTC

size: few
V: TRBV2
D: TRBD1
J: TRBJ2-1
CDR3: CARQKPFRDSLSYNEQFF
DNA: TGTGCCAGACAGAAACCATTCCGGGACAGTTTATCCTACAATGAGCAGTTCTTC

size: -
V: TRBV6-1
D: -
J: TRBJ2-1
CDR3: CASTLQGASYNEQFF
DNA: TGTGCCAGCACCCTACAGGGTGCATCCTACAATGAGCAGTTCTTC

size: -
V: TRBV9
D: TRBD1
J: TRBJ2-6
CDR3: CASSVRTGSPGANVLTF
DNA: TGTGCCAGCAGCGTCCGGACAGGCTCCCCTGGGGCCAACGTCCTGACTTTC

size: -
V: TRBV29-1
D: -
J: TRBJ1-1
CDR3: CSVESLFRGSEAFF
DNA: TGCAGCGTTGAAAGCCTTTTTCGGGGGAGCGAAGCTTTCTTT

size: -
V: TRBV7-9
D: -
J: TRBJ2-5
CDR3: CASSLIGQETQYF
DNA: TGTGCCAGCAGCTTGATCGGGCAAGAGACCCAGTACTTC

size: -
V: TRBV7-7
D: TRBD1
J: TRBJ2-5
CDR3: CASSRDRGETQYF
DNA: TGTGCTAGCAGCAGGGACAGGGGAGAGACCCAGTACTTC

size: -
V: TRBV14
D: TRBD2
J: TRBJ2-7
CDR3: CASSPYPGLAGYEQYF
DNA: TGTGCCAGCAGCCCGTACCCGGGACTAGCGGGGTACGAGCAGTACTTC

size: -
V: TRBV27
D: -
J: TRBJ1-5
CDR3: CASSFRFYSNQPQHF
DNA: TGTGCCAGCAGTTTTAGGTTTTATAGCAATCAGCCCCAGCATTTT

size: -
V: TRBV7-6
D: TRBD2
J: TRBJ2-1
CDR3: CASSYDASGRARNEQFF
DNA: TGTGCCAGCAGCTACGACGCTAGCGGGAGGGCCAGAAATGAGCAGTTCTTC

size: -
V: TRBV11-3
D: -
J: TRBJ2-5
CDR3: CASSLGRGNVAETQYF
DNA: TGTGCCAGCAGCTTAGGGAGAGGGAACGTAGCAGAGACCCAGTACTTC

size: -
V: TRBV15
D: TRBD1
J: TRBJ1-2
CDR3: CATSRVTGEGYTF
DNA: TGTGCCACCAGCAGGGTTACAGGGGAGGGCTACACCTTC

size: -
V: TRBV7-8
D: -
J: TRBJ2-7
CDR3: CASSSYSYEQYF
DNA: TGTGCCAGCAGCAGCTATTCCTACGAGCAGTACTTC

size: -
V: TRBV29-1
D: TRBD1
J: TRBJ1-2
CDR3: CSDRTGANYGYTF
DNA: TGCAGCGACCGGACAGGGGCAAACTATGGCTACACCTTC

size: -
V: TRBV28
D: TRBD2
J: TRBJ2-1
CDR3: CASSPPGLANSYNEQFF
DNA: TGTGCCAGCAGTCCCCCGGGACTAGCGAACTCCTACAATGAGCAGTTCTTC

size: -
V: TRBV29-1
D: -
J: TRBJ2-7
CDR3: CSVKGSTGFYEQYF
DNA: TGCAGCGTTAAAGGGTCTACAGGGTTCTACGAGCAGTACTTC

size: -
V: TRBV14
D: TRBD1
J: TRBJ1-2
CDR3: CASSQRQGWYTF
DNA: TGTGCCAGCAGCCAGAGACAGGGTTGGTACACCTTC

size: few
V: TRBV27
D: -
J: TRBJ1-5
CDR3: CASSTGFGNQPQHF
DNA: TGTGCCAGCAGTACAGGGTTCGGCAATCAGCCCCAGCATTTT

size: once
V: TRBV5-1
D: TRBD1
J: TRBJ2-1
CDR3: CASSRTGEGRQFF
DNA: TGCGCCAGCAGCCGGACAGGGGAGGGTAGGCAGTTCTTC

size: once
V: TRBV2
D: TRBD1
J: TRBJ2-3
CDR3: CASGWTGGKADTQYF
DNA: TGTGCCAGCGGTTGGACAGGGGGGAAGGCAGATACGCAGTATTTT

size: -
V: TRBV4-3
D: -
J: TRBJ1-1
CDR3: CASSQEARRNTEAFF
DNA: TGCGCCAGCAGCCAAGAGGCGCGGAGGAACACTGAAGCTTTCTTT

size: once
V: TRBV5-1
D: -
J: TRBJ2-1
CDR3: CASRTTSTNEQFF
DNA: TGCGCCAGCAGGACGACTAGTACCAATGAGCAGTTCTTC

size: once
V: TRBV5-6
D: -
J: TRBJ2-5
CDR3: CASSLDRARETQYF
DNA: TGTGCCAGCAGCTTGGACCGGGCCAGGGAGACCCAGTACTTC

size: -
V: TRBV12-5
D: -
J: TRBJ2-2
CDR3: CASLGWTNTGELFF
DNA: TGTGCTAGTCTGGGATGGACGAACACCGGGGAGCTGTTTTTT

size: once
V: TRBV6-6
D: -
J: TRBJ1-2
CDR3: CASSRDGDYGYTF
DNA: TGTGCCAGCAGCCGGGACGGAGACTATGGCTACACCTTC

size: -
V: TRBV9
D: -
J: TRBJ1-1
CDR3: CASSPEGGANEAFF
DNA: TGTGCCAGCAGCCCAGAAGGAGGGGCAAATGAAGCTTTCTTT

size: -
V: TRBV9
D: TRBD1
J: TRBJ2-7
CDR3: CPQGQGGPLGDF
DNA: TGCCCGCAAGGACAGGGAGGACCCTTAGGCGACTTC

size: -
V: TRBV5-1
D: TRBD2
J: TRBJ2-7
CDR3: CASSLKREGRYEQYF
DNA: TGCGCCAGCAGCTTGAAACGGGAGGGCCGCTACGAGCAGTACTTC

size: -
V: TRBV29-1
D: TRBD1
J: TRBJ2-1
CDR3: CSVEDFKSGGRSYNEQFF
DNA: TGCAGCGTTGAAGATTTCAAGTCAGGGGGTAGGTCCTACAATGAGCAGTTCTTC

size: -
V: TRBV20-1
D: -
J: TRBJ2-3
CDR3: CSATGTDTQYF
DNA: TGCAGTGCCACTGGGACAGATACGCAGTATTTT

size: -
V: TRBV16
D: TRBD1
J: TRBJ1-5
CDR3: CASSPGTGGGNQPQHF
DNA: TGTGCCAGCAGCCCCGGGACAGGGGGCGGCAATCAGCCCCAGCATTTT

size: -
V: TRBV7-2
D: -
J: TRBJ1-1
CDR3: CASSLGGGNTEAFF
DNA: TGTGCCAGCAGCTTGGGTGGGGGAAACACTGAAGCTTTCTTT

size: -
V: TRBV5-1
D: -
J: TRBJ1-4
CDR3: CASSFDRATNEKLFF
DNA: TGCGCCAGCAGCTTCGACAGAGCCACTAATGAAAAACTGTTTTTT

size: -
V: TRBV11-2
D: -
J: TRBJ1-5
CDR3: CASSLEAAGGDQPQHF
DNA: TGTGCCAGCAGCTTAGAAGCCGCGGGGGGTGATCAGCCCCAGCATTTT

size: -
V: TRBV11-2
D: TRBD2
J: TRBJ2-1
CDR3: CASSFSGLAGGFPNEQFF
DNA: TGTGCCAGCAGCTTCAGTGGACTAGCGGGAGGATTCCCCAATGAGCAGTTCTTC

size: -
V: TRBV6-5
D: -
J: TRBJ1-1
CDR3: CASSARQATNTEAFF
DNA: TGTGCCAGCTCCGCCCGCCAGGCTACGAACACTGAAGCTTTCTTT

size: -
V: TRBV5-1
D: -
J: TRBJ1-1
CDR3: CASSLAGDKRHEAFF
DNA: TGCGCCAGCAGCTTGGCCGGGGACAAAAGGCATGAAGCTTTCTTT

size: once
V: TRBV6-6
D: -
J: TRBJ1-5
CDR3: CASSYGGQIQPQHF
DNA: TGTGCCAGCAGTTATGGGGGCCAAATACAGCCCCAGCATTTT

size: -
V: TRBV6-5
D: -
J: TRBJ2-7
CDR3: CASSSLQGYEQYF
DNA: TGTGCCAGCAGTTCCCTACAAGGCTACGAGCAGTACTTC

size: -
V: TRBV29-1
D: -
J: TRBJ1-2
CDR3: CSVPYYYGYTF
DNA: TGCAGCGTTCCCTACTACTATGGCTACACCTTC

size: -
V: TRBV7-3
D: TRBD1
J: TRBJ1-1
CDR3: CASSLSTGGTEAFF
DNA: TGTGCCAGCAGCTTATCTACAGGGGGCACTGAAGCTTTCTTT

size: -
V: TRBV10-3
D: -
J: TRBJ2-2
CDR3: CAISQPTGTLANTGELFF
DNA: TGTGCCATCAGCCAACCTACCGGGACTTTAGCGAACACCGGGGAGCTGTTTTTT

size: -
V: TRBV25-1
D: TRBD1
J: TRBJ2-7
CDR3: CASSDPPGQGADEQYF
DNA: TGTGCCAGCAGTGACCCGCCGGGACAGGGGGCCGACGAGCAGTACTTC